Here is one TCR beta chain with its context. Its specificity is unknown. The data stem from a study of T cell responses to AZD1222 COVID-19 vaccine. This CDR3 has 13 residues. CDR1 LNHNV and CDR2 YYDKDF come from the germline V gene (reference sequence). V dropped 5 bases and J dropped 1 base, with 8 bases sitting between them. Produced via immunoSEQ multiplex PCR; TCRdb's table is partial and in-frame only. Altogether 140,000 or so clones are present, approximately 90% being singletons, with the ten largest covering about 1.9%. Points from the study as a whole: After the peak T cell response, and only then, were repertoires sampled. Just six AZD1222 recipients tested seropositive at baseline. Mostly white British, mostly female donors; authors suggested clonal diversity may be underestimated.

The source of this sequence is an adult who received the AZD1222 COVID-19 vaccine. The genes are TRBV15 and TRBJ2-5, with D perhaps TRBD2 (5 bases). Sample: peripheral blood, taken 28 days after the second AZD1222 dose. The DNA of the CDR3 is TGTGCCACCAGCGAGCTAGCCCAAGAGACCCAGTACTTC. It is translated as CATSELAQETQYF.